This T cell receptor beta chain was recovered during a study of T cells in Graves' hyperthyroidism and ophthalmopathy. Study-wide points: Most clonotypes that expanded in the thyroid above 0.001 also showed up in blood.

Trimming removed 5 bases at V and 3 bases at J, with 20 bases between. CDR1 is SGHVS and CDR2 is FQNEAQ in the germline V gene. This CDR3 has 17 residues. A few counts support this clonotype. What it binds is not known. Used for diagnoses were clinical symptoms, serum thyroxine and TRAb, thyroid ultrasound and orbital computed tomography. Amplification of TCR beta CDR3 regions was performed using RNA transcripts as template. The TCR CDR3 was amplified in a first-round RT-PCR using the HTBI primer set. TCRdb independently ran MiXCR on the multiplex PCR reads; one entry per CDR3 protein. The sample lists about 350,000 distinct CDR3 sequences; about 15% were seen once.

The specimen was blood. The genes are TRBV7-8 and TRBJ1-5; possible D gene TRBD1, 6 bases. The clonotype originates from a woman aged 25-40 years with Graves' hyperthyroidism that later progressed to Graves' ophthalmopathy. The chain's CDR3 is CASSPALAGANNQPQHF. The CDR3 bases are TGTGCCAGCAGCCCCGCTTTGGCAGGGGCTAACAATCAGCCCCAGCATTTT.